This passage covers 20 T cell receptor beta chains from one sample sequenced in a study of T cell clonality in common variable immunodeficiency. The protocol was immunoSEQ multiplex PCR, while the TCRdb copy is restricted to in-frame clones and leaves out a portion. This sample shows 30,000 or so clones and no singletons; around 4.1% rests with the ten largest. Sequencing was done on a sample of peripheral blood mononuclear cells. These receptors all come from a person between 18 and 70 years old in good health.

There are many counts of this clone. Read sequence stops 3 residues before the CDR3 end, and the germline J gene provides the missing end. This sequence joins TRBV6-2 or TRBV6-3 and TRBJ2-2; tentative D call: TRBD2 (5 bases). The CDR3 has 14 amino acids. V lost 5 bases, J lost 0 bases, and 7 bases lay in between. Germline CDR1 MNHEY, CDR2 SVGEGT. The sequenced CDR3 bases are TGTGCCAGCAGTGCGACTACGAACACCGGGGAG. It translates to CASSATTNTGE. The whole CDR3 is CASSATTNTGELFF.

This clone was seen more than once but under ten times. The DNA ends 3 residues before the CDR3 does, and the rest of the CDR3 is filled in from the germline J gene. The chain combines TRBV11-2 with TRBJ2-2, with D perhaps matching TRBD1 (6 bases). The CDR3 consists of 14 residues. The V and J ends lost 4 bases and 6 bases respectively, with 12 bases between them. Germline CDR1 and CDR2: SGHAT and FQNNGV. The sequenced CDR3 bases are TGTGCCAGCAGCTCCCCTACAGGGCCCGGGGAG. This sequence encodes CASSSPTGPGE. The full CDR3 sequence reads CASSSPTGPGELFF.

This clone was counted many times. The read ends 3 residues before the CDR3 terminus; that terminus is restored from the germline J gene. The chain uses TRBV20-1 and TRBJ2-5; 16 nucleotides match TRBD2. Germline trimming cut 3 bases from V and 0 bases from J; bases unmatched to any gene: 4. This CDR3 region has 17 residues. Germline values: CDR1 DFQATT, CDR2 SNEGSKA (reference sequence). CDR3 sequence: CSARGLAGGPYQETQYF. The CDR3 bases that were read are TGCAGTGCTAGGGGACTAGCGGGGGGGCCTTACCAAGAGACC.

In its sample, this clone was seen many times. From the germline J gene comes the end of the CDR3, since the read stops 3 residues before it. The chain has TRBV10-1 and TRBJ2-3; no definite D call. V was clipped by 0 bases and J by 0 bases, with 13 bases between them. The CDR3 has 17 residues. Germline values: CDR1 WNHNN, CDR2 SYGVQD (reference sequence). The DNA read from the CDR3 is TGCGCCAGCAGTGAGTCGGGCTCGGCAACTAGCACAGATACG. Its translation is CASSESGSATSTDT. The CDR3 as a whole reads CASSESGSATSTDTQYF.

In its sample, this clone was seen many times. The CDR3 end lies 3 residues beyond the end of the read and is filled in from the germline J gene. The rearrangement joins TRBV7-9 to TRBJ2-3, with 9 positions matching TRBD2. CDR3 size: 15 residues. Germline assignment: CDR1 SEHNR and CDR2 FQNEAQ (reference sequence). V gave up 6 bases and J gave up 8 bases; unmatched junction bases: 12. CDR3 DNA, as far as it was read: TGTGCCAGCAGTCTTAGCGGGGGCCTAGGGTTTACG. The encoded protein is CASSLSGGLGFT. The complete CDR3 reads CASSLSGGLGFTQYF.

This clone was counted at least ten times. The DNA read from the CDR3 is TGCAGCGTCCCCAACAGAACTCTTAGAGAGACC. Its protein is CSVPNRTLRET. The CDR3, in full, reads CSVPNRTLRETQYF. The chain has TRBV29-1 and TRBJ2-5, with D hard to call. The CDR3 end is not reached by the read, which stops 3 residues before it; the germline J gene fills it in. Germline V CDR1 and CDR2: SQVTM, ANQGSEA. V dropped 6 bases and J dropped 4 bases, with 18 bases sitting between them. The CDR3 is made up of 14 amino acids.

There are many counts of this clone. The DNA ends 3 residues before the CDR3 does, and the rest of the CDR3 is filled in from the germline J gene. This chain uses TRBV10-1 with TRBJ2-4, with 7 positions matching TRBD1. V was pared by 3 bases and J by 4 bases, with 3 bases of the junction left unmatched. Germline CDR1 and CDR2: WNHNN and SYGVQD (reference sequence). The CDR3 length is 14 residues. The CDR3 region is CASSEYRGKNIQYF. The DNA read from the CDR3 is TGCGCCAGCAGTGAATACAGGGGAAAAAACATT.

This clone was counted at least ten times. The read falls 3 residues short of the CDR3 end, and the missing part is taken from the germline J gene. V usage is TRBV19 and J usage is TRBJ1-1; TRBD1 aligns across 8 bases. Germline CDR1 LNHDA, CDR2 SQIVND (reference sequence). The CDR3 extends over 15 amino acids. The trim removed 7 bases at V and 0 bases at J, leaving 7 bases unmatched. CDR3 DNA, as far as it was read: TGTGCCAGTATTTTGAACAGGGGGTTGAACACTGAA. Translated: CASILNRGLNTE. The full-length CDR3 reads as CASILNRGLNTEAFF.

The sample holds many counts of this clone. The read terminates 3 residues before the CDR3 end, so the remaining end is supplied by the germline J gene. This sequence joins TRBV2 and TRBJ1-2; 7 bases are a match to TRBD1. Germline V gives CDR1 SNHLY, CDR2 FYNNEI. Trimming at V came to 4 bases and at J to 1 base, leaving 3 bases not matched to a gene. CDR3 length: 14 residues. Here the CDR3 reads CASSGRGINYGYTF. The sequenced part of the CDR3 DNA is TGTGCCAGCAGTGGCAGGGGGATTAACTATGGC.

In its sample, this clone was seen many times. The CDR3 extends 3 residues past the end of the read, so its final part is completed from the germline J gene. The chain combines TRBV19 with TRBJ2-7; D is unresolved. The V gene's germline CDR1 is LNHDA and CDR2 SQIVND (reference sequence). V was shortened by 2 bases and J by 3 bases, with 17 bases between the two germline ends. This CDR3 has 16 amino acids. CDR3 bases read: TGTGCCAGTAGTATAAGGCACACCCGTCTCCACTACGAG. Translation: CASSIRHTRLHYE. The whole CDR3 reads CASSIRHTRLHYEQYF.

This clone showed up many times. Partial CDR3 DNA: TGTGCCAGCAGTTTTATGGACAGGCCCTACGAG. Its protein is CASSFMDRPYE. In full, the CDR3 reads CASSFMDRPYEQYF. The chain uses TRBV12-3 or TRBV12-4 and TRBJ2-7; TRBD1 agrees at 7 bases. The read falls 3 residues short of the CDR3 end, and the missing part is taken from the germline J gene. The CDR3 is made up of 14 amino acids. V trimming: 3 bases; J trimming: 2 bases; junction bases outside the gene matches: 4.

This clone was observed many times. Sequencing ends 3 residues short of the CDR3 end; the germline J gene provides the rest. The gene calls are TRBV3-1 (or the pseudogene TRBV3-2) and TRBJ2-3; 7 nucleotides line up with TRBD2. CDR3 length equals 13 residues. Germline V CDR1 and CDR2: LGHDT, YNNKEL (reference sequence). CDR3 bases read: TGTGCCAGCAGCTTCCGACTAGCCCATTCG. Its translation: CASSFRLAHS. The full-length CDR3 reads as CASSFRLAHSQYF.

This clone was detected a few times. The CDR3 extends 3 residues past the end of the read, so its final part is completed from the germline J gene. The gene calls are TRBV18 and TRBJ1-2; a possible D gene is TRBD1 (5 bases). In germline, CDR1 is KGHSH, CDR2 LQKENI. This CDR3 contains 16 residues. CDR3 loop: CASSPQLAGGSFTYTF. Incomplete CDR3 DNA: TGTGCCAGCTCACCCCAACTAGCGGGGGGTTCTTTTACC. Looking up the rest from reference TRBV18 and TRBJ1-2 gives the full variable domain: NAGVMQNPRHLVRRRGQEARLRCSPMKGHSHVYWYRQLPEEGLKFMVYLQKENIIDESGMPKERFSAEFPKEGPSILRIQQVVRGDSAAYFCASSPQLAGGSFTYTFGSGTRLTVV.

In this sample, this clone turned up many times. Read coverage stops 3 residues before the CDR3 terminus; the germline J gene supplies the remainder. This chain joins TRBV18 and TRBJ1-5, with D perhaps matching TRBD1 (5 bases). CDR1 is KGHSH, CDR2 LQKENI, per germline. Trimming took off 4 bases at V and 3 bases at J, with 10 bases between the two ends. This CDR3 is built from 14 residues. CDR3 DNA (partial): TGTGCCAGCTCACTGACAGAAGTCAATCAGCCC. This codes for CASSLTEVNQP. The entire CDR3 sequence reads CASSLTEVNQPQHF.

The CDR3 protein is CAWSGQSRDTYTF. The part of the CDR3 DNA that was read is TGTGCCTGGAGCGGACAATCAAGAGATACC. The rearrangement joins TRBV30 to TRBJ1-2, with a weak D call TRBD1 (5 bases). Read sequence stops 3 residues before the CDR3 end, and the germline J gene provides the missing end. The CDR3 sequence is 13 residues long. Germline values: CDR1 GTSNPN, CDR2 SVGIG (reference sequence).

The table lists this clone with many counts. The CDR3 end lies 3 residues beyond the end of the read and is filled in from the germline J gene. This sequence joins TRBV5-1 and TRBJ1-1; tentatively, D is TRBD1 (5 bases). Germline V gene sequence: CDR1 SGHRS, CDR2 YFSETQ. CDR3 length: 15 amino acids. The germline V and J ends were trimmed by 0 bases and 3 bases, with 12 bases remaining between them. CDR3 region: CASSLGDSSYTEAFF. The covered CDR3 bases are TGCGCCAGCAGCTTGGGTGACAGTTCTTACACTGAA.

This clone appeared a few times. The sequenced fragment ends 3 residues before the CDR3 boundary, so the rest is inferred from the germline J gene. The chain has TRBV5-1 and TRBJ2-7; D is possibly TRBD2 (6 bases). The V end lost 4 bases, the J end lost 6 bases, and 20 bases lay between the germline ends. The length of the CDR3 is 15 residues. The V gene's germline CDR1 is SGHRS and CDR2 YFSETQ. CDR3 bases read: TGCGCCAGCAGCACCATTCCTAGCGTCACCTCCGAG. It translates to CASSTIPSVTSE. The CDR3, in full, reads CASSTIPSVTSEQYF.

This clone was recorded at least ten times. One junction end does not reproduce the germline sequence, and a read error may be involved. The missing CDR3 end, 3 residues past where the read stops, is filled in from the germline J gene. This rearrangement joins TRBV18 to TRBJ2-3; perhaps TRBD1 as D (8 bases). Germline CDR1 and CDR2: KGHSH and LQKENI. CDR3 length equals 17 residues. The covered CDR3 bases are TGTGCCGGCTCACCAGGGGGCGGGGGAGCCGGAGCAGATACG. It is translated as CAGSPGGGGAGADT. In full, the CDR3 is CAGSPGGGGAGADTQYF.

Worth noting for this clone: The read is 3 residues too short to cover the CDR3 end, so that end is filled in from the germline J gene. The chain joins TRBV20-1 to TRBJ1-4, with D tentatively TRBD1 (5 bases). Per the germline V gene, CDR1 is DFQATT and CDR2 is SNEGSKA (reference sequence). This CDR3 is built from 15 residues. CDR3 amino acids: CSARGQLSGANVLFF. The DNA read from the CDR3 is TGCAGTGCTAGAGGGCAGCTCTCTGGGGCCAACGTA.

This clone showed up many times. The read gets to within 3 residues of the CDR3 end, and the germline J gene fills in the rest. The chain joins TRBV30 to TRBJ2-1, with D possibly matching TRBD1 (6 bases). Germline CDR1 and CDR2: GTSNPN and SVGIG (reference sequence). Trimming cost V 4 bases and J 0 bases, with 16 bases left between them. The CDR3 extends over 16 amino acids. The CDR3 region is CAWNGGGSSSYNEQFF. The covered CDR3 bases are TGTGCCTGGAATGGGGGCGGGTCTAGCTCCTACAATGAG. The variable domain in full, completed from reference TRBV30 and TRBJ2-1, reads SQTIHQWPATLVQPVGSPLSLECTVEGTSNPNLYWYRQAAGRGLQLLFYSVGIGQISSEVPQNLSASRPQDRQFILSSKKLLLSDSGFYLCAWNGGGSSSYNEQFFGPGTRLTVL.